Sequencing of this T cell receptor (beta chain) was carried out in a study of blood T cell repertoires in COVID-19. Overall study context: COVID-19 samples, acute and convalescent, were from the United States, Italy and Spain. From T cells, B-cell-depleted T cells, or PBMCs came the material, which was cDNA or gDNA.

Germline assignment: CDR1 SEHNR and CDR2 FQNEAQ (reference sequence). The CDR3 runs to 15 residues. The V segment lost 1 base and the J segment 7 bases; nucleotides outside the gene matches: 5. In the study's own analysis: Nucleated cell counts were estimated from reference gene primer amplification. Sequencing used immunoSEQ multiplex PCR; TCRdb keeps in-frame clones, though not all of them. The V and J calls and clone size come from that table; D and trimming were worked out from the DNA. The table records approximately 120,000 clones, around 90% of them present only once. The V call is TRBV7-9, the J call TRBJ2-1; TRBD2 matches at 9 bases. This receptor was identified in a human donor in a cohort sampled during active COVID-19. The sequencing sample was made of peripheral blood. CDR3 sequence reads: CASSLVAGVSNEQFF. The CDR3 bases are TGTGCCAGCAGCTTAGTAGCGGGAGTCTCGAATGAGCAGTTCTTC.